The T cell receptor (beta chain) under discussion was sequenced for a study of cytomegalovirus exposure and HLA in healthy donors. Study-level information: Most genotyped donors, approximately 81% of more than 300, had Caucasian-associated genetic ancestry.

Details on this clone: Its antigen is not identified.

Findings of the study overall: The study reported that TCR beta sequences accurately predicted HLA-A and HLA-B alleles in most subjects. The presence/absence work took it that sequencing depth was about the same across donors.

13 Jbeta primers and 60 Vbeta primers were used for the PCR. Here immunoSEQ multiplex PCR was the method, and the copy in TCRdb shows in-frame clones only, minus some. The table has some 110,000 clones, 9% to 10% seen once. The sequenced sample was PBMCs. This clonotype was sampled from a man younger than 45 in good health and CMV-seronegative.

The CDR3 reads CAISESTGGPHGYTF. DNA for the CDR3: TGTGCCATCAGTGAGTCCACAGGGGGTCCGCATGGCTACACCTTC. The chain links TRBV10-3 to TRBJ1-2; 8 bases align to TRBD1. There are 15 residues in the CDR3. The J segment lost 6 bases and the V segment lost 0 bases, leaving 6 bases of the junction unmatched. Germline V gene sequence: CDR1 ENHRY, CDR2 SYGVKD.